This T cell receptor (beta chain) came from a study of blood T cell repertoires in COVID-19. Recovered Cohort 3 donors showed two negative PCRs, clearance, or symptom resolution. Per the germline V gene, CDR1 is MNHEY and CDR2 is SVGAGI. V gave up 8 bases and J gave up 2 bases, with 10 bases separating them. CDR3 length equals 12 residues. Profiling relied on immunoSEQ multiplex PCR, and the TCRdb table lists in-frame clones only, not all of them. The sample includes about 300,000 clones, about nine tenths of them seen just once. V usage is TRBV6-5 and J usage is TRBJ2-7; unclear D gene. The sequenced material came from PBMCs or T cells enriched from blood (not recorded which). The sequence was obtained from a man aged 25 to 45 who had recovered from COVID-19. CDR3 in amino acids: CASRGVTYEQYF. The CDR3 DNA reads TGTGCCAGCCGAGGCGTAACCTACGAGCAGTACTTC.